This T cell receptor beta chain came from a study of cytomegalovirus exposure and HLA in healthy donors. Primers included in the PCR were 60 Vbeta and 13 Jbeta primers. Clones were sequenced by immunoSEQ multiplex PCR, and TCRdb holds only the in-frame ones, with some missing. The sample has tens of thousands of clones, 67% seen once. Findings and limits, study-wide: Relative to equally common others, HLA-associated TCR beta chains showed greater clonal expansion in a later analysis. Later analysis showed TCR association rates varying by HLA locus, highest for DRB1 and lowest for HLA-C.

As regards this clone: The target antigen is unknown.

V was clipped by 3 bases and J by 1 base, with 8 bases between them. Per the germline V gene, CDR1 is SGHRS and CDR2 is YFSETQ. CDR3 length: 15 amino acids. The sequence derives from a woman in her fifties or sixties in good health and CMV-seropositive. Sequenced material: PBMCs. This chain uses TRBV5-1 with TRBJ2-6; D is possibly TRBD1 (6 bases). CDR3 nucleotide sequence: TGCGCCAGCAGCTCCCAGGGGTCTGGGGCCAACGTCCTGACTTTC. Amino acids: CASSSQGSGANVLTF.